The 5 T cell receptor beta chains below were found in one sample sequenced in a study of blood T cell repertoires in COVID-19. TCRdb's copy holds only in-frame clones and misses some; the assay was immunoSEQ multiplex PCR. The sample has about 190,000 clones; 80% to 90% are singletons. Sequenced input: peripheral blood. These receptors were taken from a man aged 25 to 40 with acute or convalescent COVID-19.

This chain connects TRBV7-3 to TRBJ2-1; 8 bases align to TRBD2. The CDR3 loop spans 13 amino acids. Looked up from germline, CDR1 is SGHTA and CDR2 is FQGTGA. Trimming at V came to 5 bases and at J to 10 bases, leaving 7 bases not matched to a gene. The CDR3 protein is CASSQEGGREQFF. The CDR3 DNA follows: TGTGCCAGCAGCCAAGAGGGCGGGAGGGAGCAGTTCTTC.

The chain is built from TRBV3-1 (or the pseudogene TRBV3-2) and TRBJ1-4, with TRBD1 identical over 10 bases. Germline V gene sequence: CDR1 LGHDT, CDR2 YNNKEL (reference sequence). The trim removed 2 bases at V and 8 bases at J, leaving 11 bases unmatched. The CDR3 spans 17 residues. CDR3 nucleotides: TGTGCCAGCAGCCAAATGGGGCCGGGACAGGGGAGCGAAAAACTGTTTTTT. It is translated as CASSQMGPGQGSEKLFF.

V usage is TRBV29-1 and J usage is TRBJ2-7; maybe TRBD2 (6 bases). This CDR3 contains 13 residues. V dropped 6 bases and J dropped 1 base, with 13 bases sitting between them. Germline CDR1 is SQVTM and CDR2 is ANQGSEA. The CDR3 is CSVRGGVSYEQYF. The CDR3 nucleotides are TGCAGCGTCAGAGGCGGGGTGTCCTACGAGCAGTACTTC.

The chain has TRBV30 and TRBJ2-7; TRBD2 is a possible D gene (5 bases). The length of the CDR3 is 13 residues. Trimming took 2 bases from V and 3 from J, leaving 11 bases between them. Germline CDR1 and CDR2: GTSNPN and SVGIG (reference sequence). The CDR3 spells CAWSRGAGYEQYF. CDR3 coding DNA: TGTGCCTGGAGTCGGGGAGCAGGCTACGAGCAGTACTTC.

The chain is built from TRBV2 and TRBJ2-7; 7 bases map to TRBD2. CDR1 is SNHLY, CDR2 FYNNEI, per germline. V lost 2 bases and J lost 7; bases outside the gene matches: 5. This CDR3 is 13 amino acids long. The CDR3 spells CASSEPPGGEQYF. The CDR3 DNA reads as TGTGCCAGCAGTGAACCACCCGGGGGGGAGCAGTACTTC. Supplemented by reference TRBV2 and TRBJ2-7, the full variable domain reads EPEVTQTPSHQVTQMGQEVILRCVPISNHLYFYWYRQILGQKVEFLVSFYNNEISEKSEIFDDQFSVERPDGSNFTLKIRSTKLEDSAMYFCASSEPPGGEQYFGPGTRLTVT.